Sequencing of this T cell receptor beta chain was carried out in a study of T cells in Graves' hyperthyroidism and ophthalmopathy. General study points: Clonotypes that were expanded in thyroid above 0.001 mostly appeared in blood too.

Per the germline V gene, CDR1 is SNHLY and CDR2 is FYNNEI. The CDR3 has 15 residues. The trim removed 7 bases at V and 15 bases at J, leaving 17 bases unmatched. The CDR3 regions of TCR beta were amplified from RNA transcripts. First-round RT-PCR with HTBI primers amplified the TCR CDR3 region. In TCRdb, the multiplex PCR reads were re-called with MiXCR into one record per CDR3 protein. This sample has some 690,000 distinct CDR3 sequences; roughly 17% occur once, and the top ten carry 15% to 19%. This clonotype has ten or more counts. The antigen is not known. The clonotype originates from a man aged 45 to 65 with Graves' hyperthyroidism. The V gene is TRBV2, the J gene TRBJ2-1, with 11 nucleotides matching TRBD1. The sequenced material came from blood. CDR3 in amino acids: CASIERDRGAGGSFF. In DNA form, the CDR3 reads TGTGCCAGCATCGAGAGGGACAGGGGGGCAGGGGGGTCGTTCTTC.